Sequencing of this T cell receptor (beta chain) was carried out in a study of blood T cell repertoires in COVID-19 (TCRdb year 2020). For the wider study: Collaborator samples came from the United States, Italy and Spain and covered acute and convalescent phases of COVID-19. The material from the prospective study consisted of cDNA or gDNA derived from T cells, B-cell-depleted T cells, or PBMCs. Subjects who had been exposed to COVID-19, were actively infected with it, or had recovered from it provided the deeply sampled blood TCRbeta repertoires that made up the dataset. The repertoires were made available in a free public database intended to serve as a resource for research on the immune response to SARS-CoV-2. Samples came from the ongoing ImmuneRACE study (first 160 participants) plus 1,254 subjects from 6 global collaborators. Nearly every sample came with metadata listing a de-identified subject ID, COVID-19 status, age in years and sex. Where available, HLA class I and class II types were taken from metadata supplied by the sample provider and were not determined by assay-based typing.

The immunoSEQ Assay, a bias-controlled multiplex PCR, was used to amplify TCRbeta CDR3 regions from genomic DNA. In the source study's methods: Within the assay, amplification of reference gene primers was used to estimate how many nucleated cells each sample contained. Sequence reads were collapsed and filtered to measure the absolute abundance of every unique TCRbeta CDR3 rearrangement. For each sample, productive Simpson clonality was calculated as the square root of Simpson's diversity index across productive rearrangements. The clones in this table, taken by TCRdb from immuneACCESS, are in-frame only. Not every clone is retained; where verified, under half of the shortfall comes from an unresolved V gene, and the cause of the rest is unknown. That table furnishes V, J and clone size, whereas the DNA furnished D and trimming. The sample contains over 250,000 clones, about nine tenths of them found a single time. Jointly, the top ten make up over 2% of the sample.

CDR1 and CDR2, per the germline V gene, are SNHLY and FYNNEI. CDR3 length: 18 amino acids, cysteine to phenylalanine. Kept here is only the CDR3 DNA, which spans 54 bases and is read in frame from base 1. Germline trimming amounts to 5 bases on V and 6 bases on J, with 10 as the count of junction bases outside the gene matches. Enrolling through a virtual design, the prospective study's participants ranged in age from roughly 18 to 95 years and lived across about two dozen United States geographic areas. Cohort assignment in the prospective study relied on participant-reported clinical history from a screening survey and a study questionnaire. Recovered participants in ImmuneRACE Cohort 3 were defined as having two consecutive negative NP/OP PCR tests, clearance from a healthcare professional, or resolution of symptoms. Each participant in the prospective study had whole blood, serum and a nasopharyngeal or oropharyngeal swab collected by mobile phlebotomists. Over an approximately 2-month period, participants in the prospective study had the option of providing additional blood draws and questionnaires. Prospective study blood samples were shipped either frozen or at room temperature before DNA extraction.

Paper-wide results and their limitations: Clinical and demographic metadata were provided uncurated, with the amount varying by source and participant.

Notes on this clone: It has no known antigen specificity. No base-level quality is on record; no much larger clone is a single base apart.

The sample consisted of PBMCs or T cells enriched from blood (not recorded which). The chain is assembled from TRBV2 and TRBJ2-1, with 16 central nucleotides matching TRBD2. This TCR derives from a woman aged 18-35 years who had recovered from COVID-19. The CDR3 protein is CASSPPGLAGGLGNEQFF. The nucleotide sequence reads TGTGCCAGCAGTCCGCCGGGACTAGCGGGGGGGCTGGGCAATGAGCAGTTCTTC.